This T cell receptor beta chain was identified during a study of blood T cells in healthy people across ages. This clonotype showed up just a few times. Each of the donors had approximately 10 milliliters of peripheral blood drawn into EDTA-treated Vacutainer tubes. The use of a sample-barcoded 5' primer and a J-beta primer mix characterized a second PCR of about 7 to 12 cycles. TCRdb re-called the 5' RACE reads through MiXCR, storing one row per CDR3 protein. The sample gives about 1.4 million distinct CDR3 sequences, roughly 59% of which show up once; about 6.3% is in the top ten. Sequenced sample: blood. The sequence derives from a man aged 18 to 29 in good health.

The chain's CDR3 is CATRWGTGSSYEQYF. The CDR3 DNA reads TGTGCCACCAGGTGGGGGACAGGGAGCTCCTACGAGCAGTACTTC. V gene TRBV15 combines with J gene TRBJ2-7; 9 bases align to TRBD1. J gave up 0 bases and V 6 bases, and 6 bases lay outside the gene matches. Germline-derived CDR1 and CDR2 are LNHNV and YYDKDF (reference sequence). The CDR3 contains 15 residues.